This T cell receptor (beta chain) was sequenced in a study of T cell responses to AZD1222 COVID-19 vaccine. Whole-study findings and limits: There were vaccine-associated CD4 TCRs across spike, dominant at 160-218 and 743-854. Among the donors, most were white British and more were female, and clonal diversity was possibly underestimated. Unmutated variant regions are reportedly the target of nearly half of TCRs that are spike-specific.

Details on this clone: What it binds is not known.

Sequencing was performed with immunoSEQ multiplex PCR; in TCRdb, only in-frame clones are kept and a portion is missing. The sample consists of just under 150,000 clones, roughly 86% of them appearing once. V trimming: 5 bases; J trimming: 2 bases; junction bases outside the gene matches: 12. The length of the CDR3 is 18 residues. Germline assignment: CDR1 SEHNR and CDR2 FQNEAQ (reference sequence). Specimen: peripheral blood, collected 28 days after the second AZD1222 dose. The TCR comes from an adult who received the AZD1222 COVID-19 vaccine. This chain connects TRBV7-9 to TRBJ2-5; 12 nucleotides agree with TRBD2. This CDR3 reads CASSHRLAGAPTQETQYF. The CDR3 DNA reads TGTGCCAGCAGCCACCGACTAGCGGGGGCCCCCACTCAAGAGACCCAGTACTTC.